This T cell receptor (beta chain) emerged from a study of tissue T cells after allogeneic stem cell transplantation. Libraries were prepared by immunoSEQ multiplex PCR; TCRdb keeps only in-frame clonotypes and omits some of them. This table holds 5,500 to 7,000 clones, around 59% found once. Overall study findings and caveats: Anatomically similar tissues had similar TCR repertoires within each patient.

Comparators were a few non-transplant cancer patients without known GI disease. With regard to this clone: Its antigen is undetermined.

Between the trimmed V and J ends, which lost 2 bases and 6 bases, there was a span of 8 bases. The germline gives CDR1 SGHAT, CDR2 FQNNGV. This CDR3 is built from 12 residues. This TCR was sampled from a male donor older than 55 with lung cancer. V gene TRBV11-2 combines with J gene TRBJ2-7; TRBD1 is a possible D gene (5 bases). Sequencing was performed on tissue from the jejunum, taken at autopsy. Here the CDR3 reads CASSLNRFEQYF. Here the CDR3 DNA reads TGTGCCAGCAGCTTAAACAGGTTCGAGCAGTACTTC. The variable domain in full, completed from reference TRBV11-2 and TRBJ2-7, reads EAGVAQSPRYKIIEKRQSVAFWCNPISGHATLYWYQQILGQGPKLLIQFQNNGVVDDSQLPKDRFSAERLKGVDSTLKIQPAKLEDSAVYLCASSLNRFEQYFGPGTRLTVT.